The 8 T cell receptor beta chains given below trace back to one sample, sequenced in a study of T cells in Graves' hyperthyroidism and ophthalmopathy (dated by TCRdb to the late 2010s). Library prep was done by multiplex PCR. Sequencing instrument: Illumina HiSeq 2000. Amplification of TCR beta CDR3 regions was carried out from RNA transcripts. For the first round of RT-PCR on the TCR CDR3, the HTBI primer set was used together with the Qiagen OneStep RT-PCR kit. The raw public data were reprocessed by TCRdb itself: fastp quality trimming at Q25, MiXCR clonotype calling, in-frame beta chains only. Identical CDR3 protein sequences are pooled into one entry, listed with their most common genes and DNA. Present in this sample are 480,000 or so distinct CDR3 sequences, 46% of which were seen just once. In total, the top ten clones hold about 40% of the sample. Sequenced sample: peripheral blood or thyroid tissue (not recorded which). All receptors come from an adult woman with Graves' disease, either hyperthyroidism or ophthalmopathy (not recorded which).

This clonotype was seen at least ten times. The genes are TRBV7-2 and TRBJ2-7, with TRBD2 matching over 8 bases. This CDR3 region has 15 residues. V lost 5 bases to trimming and J lost 4 bases; unmatched junction nucleotides: 10. Germline V gives CDR1 SGHTA, CDR2 FQGNSA. The CDR3 spells CASSPDSGKGYEQYF. Here the CDR3 DNA reads TGTGCCAGCAGCCCCGATAGCGGGAAGGGTTACGAGCAGTACTTC.

This chain links TRBV25-1 with TRBJ2-7; TRBD2 aligns across 14 bases. This CDR3 has 15 amino acids. The germline V gene has CDR1 MGHDK and CDR2 SYGVNS. Losses at the gene ends were 3 bases for V and 7 bases for J; bases not matched to a gene: 5. The CDR3 region has the DNA TGTGCCAGCAGTGAGACTAGCGGGAGGGCGGTTGAGCAGTACTTC. It encodes CASSETSGRAVEQYF.

The V call is TRBV7-2, the J call TRBJ2-7; 9 nucleotides match TRBD1. V lost 5 bases and J lost 2; bases outside the gene matches: 7. The germline CDR1 and CDR2 sequences are SGHTA and FQGNSA. The CDR3 spans 15 residues. CDR3 residues: CASSLGTGRAYEQYF. Here the CDR3 DNA reads TGTGCCAGCAGCCTCGGGACAGGGAGAGCCTACGAGCAGTACTTC.

The CDR3 DNA sequence: TGCAGTGGATCCCCCGGGGTACAGCCCCAGCATTTT. Its protein product is CSGSPGVQPQHF. The chain carries TRBV20-1 and TRBJ1-5, with D uncertain. The length of the CDR3 is 12 residues. Trimming stripped 7 bases from V and 7 bases from J, with 14 bases between. Germline CDR1 and CDR2: DFQATT and SNEGSKA (reference sequence).

This clonotype was recorded at least ten times. The V call is TRBV14, the J call TRBJ2-5; possibly TRBD1 for D (5 bases). The CDR3 runs to 15 residues. V dropped 1 base and J dropped 1 base, with 10 bases sitting between them. Germline CDR1 reads SGHDN; CDR2 reads FVKESK. CDR3 coding DNA: TGTGCCAGCAGCCAAGGACAGAGGATCCAAGAGACCCAGTACTTC. This gives the protein CASSQGQRIQETQYF.

This chain connects TRBV20-1 to TRBJ2-3, with TRBD1 as a possible D gene (6 bases). V was pared by 0 bases and J by 5 bases, with 27 bases between. Germline V gene lookup returns CDR1 DFQATT and CDR2 SNEGSKA (reference sequence). This CDR3 is built from 19 residues. Written as DNA, the CDR3 is TGCAGTGCTAGAGATATGCCCAGTTTCCAGGGGAGTTTCAAAGATACGCAGTATTTT. As protein: CSARDMPSFQGSFKDTQYF.

The chain has TRBV5-6 and TRBJ1-2; D is perhaps TRBD1 (6 bases). Trimming pared 3 bases from V and 7 bases from J, leaving 10 bases between. CDR3 length: 12 residues. CDR1 is SGHDT and CDR2 is YYEEEE in the germline V gene. CDR3 in amino acids: CASSSVDSGYTF. Here the CDR3 DNA reads TGTGCCAGCAGCTCAGTGGACAGTGGCTACACCTTC.

The sample holds one count of this clonotype. The CDR3 coding sequence is TGTGCCAGCAGCCCATTGGGACAGGGGGGATCACCCCTCCACTTT. Its protein is CASSPLGQGGSPLHF. The chain links TRBV9 to TRBJ1-6; 11 nucleotides agree with TRBD1. The CDR3 has 15 amino acids. Trimming at V came to 4 bases and at J to 10 bases, leaving 7 bases not matched to a gene. Germline CDR1 SGDLS, CDR2 YYNGEE. The complete variable domain, with remaining parts taken from reference TRBV9 and TRBJ1-6, reads DSGVTQTPKHLITATGQRVTLRCSPRSGDLSVYWYQQSLDQGLQFLIQYYNGEERAKGNILERFSAQQFPDLHSELNLSSLELGDSALYFCASSPLGQGGSPLHFGNGTRLTVT.